This is a list of T cell receptor beta chains from one sample in a study of blood T cells in healthy people across ages. TCRdb analysed the 5' RACE reads with MiXCR anew, one entry per CDR3 protein. The repertoire holds around 600,000 distinct CDR3 sequences, with roughly 48% as singletons. Sequences were obtained from blood. All receptors derive from an elderly man in good health. Both conserved end residues are part of each CDR3. Each record gives: J gene, D gene, clone size, V gene, CDR3 DNA, CDR3 protein. D genes are given only for firm matches. A row's size may be missing; if present it is once, few, many or a size class.

TRBJ2-7 TRBD1 NA TRBV12-3/TRBV12-4 TGTGCCAGCAGTTTGGTACAGGGGTTTCACTACGAGCAGTACTTC CASSLVQGFHYEQYF
TRBJ2-1 TRBD1 few TRBV12-3/TRBV12-4 TGTGCCAGTCCTCCGGGACAGGGACAGGGCTCCTACAATGAGCAGTTCTTC CASPPGQGQGSYNEQFF
TRBJ2-1 TRBD2 NA TRBV10-3 TGTGCCATCAGAGTTACTAGCGGCGATGAGCAGTTCTTC CAIRVTSGDEQFF
TRBJ2-1 NA NA TRBV10-3 TGTGCCATCAGTGAGGGCAGGACCAATGAGGCGCAGTTCTTC CAISEGRTNEAQFF
TRBJ2-6 NA few TRBV28 TGTGCCAGCAGCCGCGCTAGTACTGGGGCCAACGTCCTGACTTTC CASSRASTGANVLTF
TRBJ2-1 TRBD1 few TRBV7-9 TGTGCCAGCAGCTTGGGGACAGGGGGAGGCAATGAGCAGTTCTTC CASSLGTGGGNEQFF
TRBJ2-7 NA once TRBV4-2 TGTGCCAGCAGCTTCTCCCCAGGGATTGGCGAGCAGTACTTC CASSFSPGIGEQYF
TRBJ2-3 NA few TRBV7-2 TGTGCCAGCAGATCCGGGGGTACGTTTGATACGCAGTATTTT CASRSGGTFDTQYF
TRBJ2-4 TRBD2 NA TRBV7-9 TGTGCCAGCATCGACAGCGGGGAACTAGCCAGAAACATTCAGTACTTC CASIDSGELARNIQYF
TRBJ2-7 TRBD1 few TRBV5-1 TGCGCCAGCAGCTCCCTCCGGGACAGGGACTACGAGCAGTACTTC CASSSLRDRDYEQYF
TRBJ2-7 NA few TRBV7-9 TGTGCCAGCAGCTTAGTGCCAGGATCCTCCTACGAGCAGTACTTC CASSLVPGSSYEQYF
TRBJ2-3 TRBD1 many TRBV6-6 TGTGCCAGCAGAGACCCGGGACAGAAGAAACGAGATACGCAGTATTTT CASRDPGQKKRDTQYF
TRBJ2-1 TRBD2 NA TRBV9 TGTGCCAGCAGCGTAGCTACTGGGGCTAGCGGGGGGAATGAGCAGTTCTTC CASSVATGASGGNEQFF
TRBJ2-4 NA many TRBV6-5 TGTGCCAGCAACCGCGGCTCCGTAAAAAACATTCAGTACTTC CASNRGSVKNIQYF
TRBJ2-3 NA NA TRBV28 TGTGCCAGCAGCGCAAGGGGTTTTCGCACAGATACGCAGTATTTT CASSARGFRTDTQYF
TRBJ1-2 TRBD1 NA TRBV2 TGTGCCAGCAGATGGACAGGAGAAGGCTACACCTTC CASRWTGEGYTF
TRBJ2-7 NA NA TRBV28 TGTGCCAGCAGTCCGCGGGGGCCGTCCTACGAGCAGTACTTC CASSPRGPSYEQYF
TRBJ2-3 TRBD1 NA TRBV18 TGTGCCAGCTCACCAAATCAAGGGGGCGCAGATACGCAGTATTTT CASSPNQGGADTQYF
TRBJ1-4 TRBD1 few TRBV5-1 TGCGCCAGCAGCGGAGGGACAGGGGGCGCTCAACTAGAAAAACTGTTTTTT CASSGGTGGAQLEKLFF
TRBJ2-7 NA many TRBV28 TGTGCCAGCAGCTTATCAGGCTACGAGCAGTACTTC CASSLSGYEQYF
TRBJ2-5 NA NA TRBV20-1 TGCAGTGCGCCGTTGAATGGGGAGACCCAGTACTTC CSAPLNGETQYF
TRBJ1-1 NA NA TRBV20-1 TGCAGTGCCCGGTCTGGGGGCGGGAAGAACACTGAAGCTTTCTTT CSARSGGGKNTEAFF
TRBJ2-6 NA NA TRBV9 TGTGCCAGCAGCGTGAGACATACCGGGGCCAACGTCCTGACTTTC CASSVRHTGANVLTF
TRBJ2-1 TRBD2 NA TRBV18 TGTGCCAGCTCAAACAGCGGGGGCCCCTCCTCCTACAATGAGCAGTTCTTC CASSNSGGPSSYNEQFF
TRBJ2-7 NA NA TRBV5-1 TGCGCCAGCAGCTTGGTGGGACCCGAGCAGTACTTC CASSLVGPEQYF
TRBJ2-7 NA NA TRBV7-2 TGTGCCAGCAGCTTCCCCGGACCCACCTACGAGCAGTACTTC CASSFPGPTYEQYF
TRBJ1-2 NA NA TRBV7-8 TGTGCCAGCAGCTCCTACCCGGACTATGGCTACACCTTC CASSSYPDYGYTF
TRBJ2-1 NA few TRBV7-2 TGTGCCAGCAGCATGATGCGGCGGGTGGATGAGCAGTTCTTC CASSMMRRVDEQFF
TRBJ1-4 NA few TRBV2 TGTGCCAGCAGTGAACGCGGTAACGAAAAACTGTTTTTT CASSERGNEKLFF
TRBJ2-1 NA few TRBV20-1 TGCAGTGCTCCCCAAGGGGGAGGTGAGCAGTTCTTC CSAPQGGGEQFF
TRBJ2-7 TRBD2 NA TRBV6-2/TRBV6-3 TGTGCCACTGGACTAGCGGCCGGCCACGAGCAGTACTTC CATGLAAGHEQYF